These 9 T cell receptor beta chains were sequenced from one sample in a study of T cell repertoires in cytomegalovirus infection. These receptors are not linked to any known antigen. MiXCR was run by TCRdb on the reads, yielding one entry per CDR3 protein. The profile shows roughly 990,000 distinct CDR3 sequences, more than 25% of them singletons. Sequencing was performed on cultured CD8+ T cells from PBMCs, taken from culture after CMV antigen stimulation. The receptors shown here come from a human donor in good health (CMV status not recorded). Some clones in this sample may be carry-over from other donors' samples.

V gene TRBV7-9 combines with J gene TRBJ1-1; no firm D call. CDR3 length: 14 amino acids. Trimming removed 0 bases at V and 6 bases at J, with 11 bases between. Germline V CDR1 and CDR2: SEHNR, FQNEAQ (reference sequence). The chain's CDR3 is CASSLAQRAPEAFF. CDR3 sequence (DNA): TGTGCCAGCAGCTTAGCGCAGAGGGCCCCTGAAGCTTTCTTT. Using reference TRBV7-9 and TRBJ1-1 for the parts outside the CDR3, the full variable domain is DTGVSQNPRHKITKRGQNVTFRCDPISEHNRLYWYRQTLGQGPEFLTYFQNEAQLEKSRLLSDRFSAERPKGSFSTLEIQRTEQGDSAMYLCASSLAQRAPEAFFGQGTRLTVV.

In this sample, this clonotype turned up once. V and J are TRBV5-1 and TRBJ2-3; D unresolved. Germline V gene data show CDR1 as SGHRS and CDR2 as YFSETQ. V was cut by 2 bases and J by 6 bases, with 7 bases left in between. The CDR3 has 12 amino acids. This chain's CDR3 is CASSFNSDTQYF. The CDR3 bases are TGCGCCAGCAGCTTCAACAGTGATACGCAGTATTTT.

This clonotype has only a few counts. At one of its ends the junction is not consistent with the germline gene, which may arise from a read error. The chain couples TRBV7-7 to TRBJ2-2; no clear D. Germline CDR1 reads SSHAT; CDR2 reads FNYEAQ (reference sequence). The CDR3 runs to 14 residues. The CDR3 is CASSLNVHTGELFF. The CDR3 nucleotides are TGTGCTAGCAGCTTAAACGTCCACACCGGGGAGCTGTTTTTT.

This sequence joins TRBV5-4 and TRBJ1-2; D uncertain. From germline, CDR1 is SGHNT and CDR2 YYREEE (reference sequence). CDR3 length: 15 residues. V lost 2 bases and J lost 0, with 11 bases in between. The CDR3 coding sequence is TGTGCCAGCAGCTTCGGAGTTGGGGCTAACTATGGCTACACCTTC. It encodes CASSFGVGANYGYTF.

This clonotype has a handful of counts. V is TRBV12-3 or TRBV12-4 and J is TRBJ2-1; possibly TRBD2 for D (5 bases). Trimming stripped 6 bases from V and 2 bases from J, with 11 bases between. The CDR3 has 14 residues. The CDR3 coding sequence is TGTGCCAGCAGAACCGCCGGGGCCTACAATGAGCAGTTCTTC. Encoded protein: CASRTAGAYNEQFF.

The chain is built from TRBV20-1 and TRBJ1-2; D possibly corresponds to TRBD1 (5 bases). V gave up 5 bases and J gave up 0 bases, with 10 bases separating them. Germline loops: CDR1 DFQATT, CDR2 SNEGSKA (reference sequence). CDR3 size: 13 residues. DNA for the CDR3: TGCAGTGCTGGGGCGATAGCTAACTATGGCTACACCTTC. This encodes CSAGAIANYGYTF.

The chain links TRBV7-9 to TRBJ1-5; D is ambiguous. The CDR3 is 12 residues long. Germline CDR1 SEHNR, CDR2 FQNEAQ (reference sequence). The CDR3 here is CACSLGNQPQHF. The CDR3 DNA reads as TGTGCTTGTTCGTTGGGCAATCAGCCCCAGCATTTT. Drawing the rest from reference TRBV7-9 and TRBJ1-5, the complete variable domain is DTGVSQNPRHKITKRGQNVTFRCDPISEHNRLYWYRQTLGQGPEFLTYFQNEAQLEKSRLLSDRFSAERPKGSFSTLEIQRTEQGDSAMYLCACSLGNQPQHFGDGTRLSIL.

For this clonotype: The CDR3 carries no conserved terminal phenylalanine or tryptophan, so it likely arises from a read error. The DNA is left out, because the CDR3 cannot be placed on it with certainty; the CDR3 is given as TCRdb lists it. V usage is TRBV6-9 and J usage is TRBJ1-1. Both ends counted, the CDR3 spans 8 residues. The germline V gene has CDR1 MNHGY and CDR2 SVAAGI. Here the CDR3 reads CASSYSGS.

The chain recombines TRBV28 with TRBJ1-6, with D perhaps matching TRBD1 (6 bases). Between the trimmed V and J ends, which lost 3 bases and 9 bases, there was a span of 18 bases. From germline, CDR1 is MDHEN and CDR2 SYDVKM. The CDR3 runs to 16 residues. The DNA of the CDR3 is TGTGCCAGCAGTTTCTCCGGCCAGGGGTTTCGTTCACCCCTCCACTTT. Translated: CASSFSGQGFRSPLHF.